Only a few counts were recorded for the clone carrying this T cell receptor beta chain. Its antigen is not identified. The source of the sample is a study of T-cell memory formation after mild COVID-19. The wider study: Largely donor-specific sequence clusters came from a couple of donors. Study-wide findings and caveats: CD4/CD8 balance held among clones contracting day 15 to 85, and later expanders leaned CD4+. The authors left the SARS-CoV-2 specificity of second-wave clones peaking on day 37 unconfirmed.

5'RACE primed from the constant segment yielded TCR alpha and TCR beta cDNA libraries bearing sample barcodes and UMIs. TCRdb recomputed calls from the 5' RACE reads with MiXCR, one row per CDR3 protein. This sample yields 250,000 to 300,000 distinct CDR3 sequences, of which roughly 17% are seen a single time; about a fifth belongs to the top ten. Deletions cut 3 bases from V and 4 bases from J, with 15 bases between. Germline-derived CDR1 and CDR2 are SGHRS and YFSETQ. The CDR3 runs 15 residues. The clonotype was recovered from a man in his late teens or twenties who had mild COVID-19 (a few samples of this study predate the infection). Cell type and time point are not known. The rearrangement links TRBV5-1 to TRBJ2-3; tentatively, D is TRBD1 (6 bases). The sample consisted of PBMCs or a T cell subset sorted from them (not recorded which). The CDR3 nucleotides are TGCGCCAGCAGCTCGCAGGGGCTGGTGGCAGATACGCAGTATTTT. Amino acid sequence: CASSSQGLVADTQYF.